This TCR beta chain was identified in a study of OX40 agonist ivuxolimab in advanced cancers. Study-level background: People in dose escalation had one of these cancers: hepatocellular carcinoma, melanoma, renal cell or head and neck cancer.

Method: immunoSEQ multiplex PCR; TCRdb's copy keeps in-frame clones and lacks some. The sample consists of about 98,000 clones, around 90% of them appearing once. Study results and caveats: A proportion of nonresponders additionally exhibited low normalized T-cell clonal expansion.

As to this clone: The antigen is not known.

The ends were cut back, 0 bases at V and 4 bases at J, with 19 bases in the middle. Germline V lookup: CDR1 LGHNA, CDR2 YSLEER. This CDR3 has 18 residues. The starting material was CD4+ or CD8+ T cells sorted from blood, obtained in a trial of the OX40 agonist ivuxolimab. The chain is built from TRBV4-3 and TRBJ1-5; D ambiguous. The sequence was obtained from an adult with an advanced solid tumor such as melanoma, head and neck, liver or kidney cancer. The CDR3 spells CASSQELSNVLRNQPQHF. CDR3 bases: TGCGCCAGCAGCCAAGAGTTATCGAATGTTTTAAGAAATCAGCCCCAGCATTTT.